A selection of T cell receptor beta chains follows, all from one sample in a study of blood T cell repertoires in COVID-19. TCRdb keeps only in-frame clones here, not all; method: immunoSEQ multiplex PCR. Altogether under 100,000 clones are present, around four fifths being singletons, with the ten largest covering 12%. Specimen: peripheral blood. The source of these receptors is a woman aged 70-85 years with active or convalescent COVID-19. The CDR3 runs from the conserved cysteine through the conserved F or W. Each record gives: clone size, D gene, J gene, V gene, CDR3 DNA, CDR3 protein. A D gene is named only where the DNA matches it firmly. Not every row has a clone size; where given, it reads once, few, many or a size class.

NA NA TRBJ1-3 TRBV14 TGTGCCAGTCGACAGTCTGGAAACACCATATATTTT CASRQSGNTIYF
NA NA TRBJ1-1 TRBV3-1/TRBV3-2 TGTGCCAGCAGCTACTGGAGGGCGAACACTGAAGCTTTCTTT CASSYWRANTEAFF
NA NA TRBJ1-5 TRBV20-1 TGCAGTGCTAGTCCACAGGGTAACAATCAGCCCCAGCATTTT CSASPQGNNQPQHF
NA TRBD2 TRBJ2-1 TRBV3-1/TRBV3-2 TGTGCCAGCAGCGCCCGGACTAGCGGGGGTGTTGAGCAGTTCTTC CASSARTSGGVEQFF
NA TRBD2 TRBJ2-1 TRBV5-4 TGTGCCAGCAGCGCGGGACTAGCGGGGGGCCGTGATGAGCAGTTCTTC CASSAGLAGGRDEQFF
few NA TRBJ1-2 TRBV18 TGTGCCAGCTCACCAACTGAAGTACGTGGCTACACCTTC CASSPTEVRGYTF
NA NA TRBJ2-5 TRBV7-9 TGTGCCAGCAGCTTTGGGGGAGGAGGACCCCCTCAAGAGACCCAGTACTTC CASSFGGGGPPQETQYF
NA TRBD2 TRBJ2-3 TRBV7-9 TGTGCCAGCAGCGACGGTAGCGGGGGAATCACAGATACGCAGTATTTT CASSDGSGGITDTQYF
NA NA TRBJ1-2 TRBV19 TGTGCCAGTAGTATACCACGGGACTCTGGCTACACCTTC CASSIPRDSGYTF
NA NA TRBJ1-5 TRBV19 TGTGCCAGTAGTATCGGGGGAGGGTCGGGCAATCAGCCCCAGCATTTT CASSIGGGSGNQPQHF
once NA TRBJ1-2 TRBV6-1 TGTGCCAGCAGTGATCTATCGACAGGCAAAACCCCGTATGGCTACACCTTC CASSDLSTGKTPYGYTF
NA NA TRBJ1-2 TRBV7-2 TGTGCCAGCAGCTTAGACGGAGGACGGAATAACTATGGCTACACCTTC CASSLDGGRNNYGYTF
NA NA TRBJ1-2 TRBV3-1/TRBV3-2 TGTGCCAGCAGCCAAGTAACTGTTAACTATGGCTACACCTTC CASSQVTVNYGYTF
NA TRBD1 TRBJ1-2 TRBV6-6 TGTGCCAGCAGTAAGGACAGGGGGGATGGCTACACCTTC CASSKDRGDGYTF
NA NA TRBJ2-7 TRBV5-4 TGTGCCAGCAGCCTGGGGGCGCAAAACTACGAGCAGTACTTC CASSLGAQNYEQYF
NA NA TRBJ1-1 TRBV9 TGTGCCAGCAGACCCACCGGTGGGGGCGTCAGTGAAGCTTTCTTT CASRPTGGGVSEAFF
NA NA TRBJ2-2 TRBV5-6 TGTGCCAGCAGGGGACAATGGACCGGGGAGCTGTTTTTT CASRGQWTGELFF
NA TRBD1 TRBJ1-1 TRBV20-1 TGCAGAGGACAGGCCAACACTGAAGCTTTCTTT CRGQANTEAFF
NA NA TRBJ1-2 TRBV10-2 TGCGCCAGCAGGAGGGATCAGTCTTATGGCTACACCTTC CASRRDQSYGYTF
once TRBD1 TRBJ1-5 TRBV18 TGTGCCAGCTCACCATATACGCCAGGGGGCGATCAGCCCCAGCATTTT CASSPYTPGGDQPQHF
NA TRBD1 TRBJ1-1 TRBV18 TGTGCCACCCAGGGGGACATGAACACTGAAGCTTTCTTT CATQGDMNTEAFF
NA NA TRBJ1-2 TRBV19 TGTGCCAGTAGAGGGGCTCGGGACTACTATGGCTACACCTTC CASRGARDYYGYTF
NA NA TRBJ1-5 TRBV20-1 TGCAGTGCTGGGGGGGAAAAGCCCCAGCATTTT CSAGGEKPQHF
few NA TRBJ1-3 TRBV3-1/TRBV3-2 TGTGCCAGCAGCCAAAGATCAGGCTCTGGAAACACCATATATTTT CASSQRSGSGNTIYF
NA TRBD2 TRBJ2-2 TRBV4-3 TGCGCCAGCAGCGACCTTAGCGGGAAGAACACCGGGGAGCTGTTTTTT CASSDLSGKNTGELFF
few NA TRBJ2-1 TRBV6-6 TGTGCCAGCAGCCAACTAGGCAGTGAGCAGTTCTTC CASSQLGSEQFF
NA TRBD2 TRBJ2-1 TRBV3-1/TRBV3-2 TGTGCCAGCAGCCAAGTTTTAGCGGGGGGGCCTAGTAGCAATGAGCAGTTCTTC CASSQVLAGGPSSNEQFF
NA NA TRBJ2-1 TRBV25-1 TGTGCCAGCACACACCCCGGACAAGAGAACAATGAGCAGTTCTTC CASTHPGQENNEQFF
few TRBD1 TRBJ1-1 TRBV2 TGTGCCAGCACCCAAACTCGAGCAGGGGGTGGCACTGAAGCTTTCTTT CASTQTRAGGGTEAFF
NA TRBD1 TRBJ1-6 TRBV19 TGTGCCAGCAGAACAGGGGTAGAGTATAATTCACCCCTCCACTTT CASRTGVEYNSPLHF
NA NA TRBJ1-5 TRBV6-5 TGTGCCAGCAGCTGGACCAAGGGAGGTCAGCCCCAGCATTTT CASSWTKGGQPQHF
NA NA TRBJ2-2 TRBV2 TGTGCCAGCAGTGTGCGGGCGCCGGGGGACACCGGGGAGCTGTTTTTT CASSVRAPGDTGELFF
once TRBD1 TRBJ2-7 TRBV5-1 TGCGCCAGCAGCTTGGCCGGGACAGGTTCCAGCGAGCAGTACTTC CASSLAGTGSSEQYF
NA NA TRBJ1-1 TRBV2 TGTGCCAGCAACTACCAGGGGTTAGAGAACACTGAAGCTTTCTTT CASNYQGLENTEAFF
once TRBD1 TRBJ1-1 TRBV9 TGTGCCAGCAGCTCCGCACAGGGGGCTGGCACTGAAGCTTTCTTT CASSSAQGAGTEAFF
few NA TRBJ1-2 TRBV6-6 TGTGCCAGCCGACCGGGGGGTTATGGCTACACCTTC CASRPGGYGYTF
few NA TRBJ1-3 TRBV3-1/TRBV3-2 TGTGCCAGCAGCCAATCAGGGGTCGGAAACACCATATATTTT CASSQSGVGNTIYF
NA TRBD1 TRBJ2-5 TRBV5-4 TGTGCCAGCAGCCCAGGGACAGGGACAGCGCAAGAGACCCAGTACTTC CASSPGTGTAQETQYF
NA TRBD1 TRBJ1-2 TRBV5-6 TGTGCCAGCAGCTTGGACAGGGGGACCTATGGCTACACCTTC CASSLDRGTYGYTF
NA TRBD1 TRBJ1-1 TRBV6-5 TGTGCCAGCAATTATGGACAGGGCACTGAAGCTTTCTTT CASNYGQGTEAFF
NA NA TRBJ1-2 TRBV27 TGTGCCAGCAGTTCAGGGGCTTATGGCTACACCTTC CASSSGAYGYTF
few TRBD2 TRBJ2-7 TRBV7-2 TGTGCCAGCAGCCCAGGACTAGCGGCCCGGGAGCAGTACTTC CASSPGLAAREQYF
once NA TRBJ2-5 TRBV6-5 TGTGCCAGCAGTTACAGGGGTGAGACCCAGTACTTC CASSYRGETQYF
NA NA TRBJ1-6 TRBV4-3 TGCGCCAGCAGCCAGGGGAGCTCCTATAATTCACCCCTCCACTTT CASSQGSSYNSPLHF
once NA TRBJ1-5 TRBV19 TGTGCCAGTAGTGCCGACTTGGGGGGTTACAATCAGCCCCAGCATTTT CASSADLGGYNQPQHF
NA NA TRBJ1-1 TRBV5-1 TGCGCCAGCAGCTTCAGGGTCCAGGGAGGAACTGAAGCTTTCTTT CASSFRVQGGTEAFF
NA NA TRBJ2-2 TRBV10-2 TGCGCCAGCAAGGGGCTCCTGCAGGGTGGGGAGCTGTTTTTT CASKGLLQGGELFF
NA TRBD1 TRBJ1-1 TRBV12-3/TRBV12-4 TGTGCCAGCAGTCCGGGGACAGAGACTGAAGCTTTCTTT CASSPGTETEAFF
NA NA TRBJ1-2 TRBV19 TGTGCCAGTAGTCCTCGAGATCCTGGGCAATATGGCTACACCTTC CASSPRDPGQYGYTF
NA TRBD1 TRBJ1-2 TRBV6-2/TRBV6-3 TGTGCCAGCAGTTCCCCGGAAAGGACAGGGGGCTATGGCTACACCTTC CASSSPERTGGYGYTF
NA TRBD1 TRBJ1-4 TRBV18 TGTGCCAGCTCACCGTTAAAAGGGGGCTCAGGAACAGAGGAAAAACTGTTTTTT CASSPLKGGSGTEEKLFF
NA NA TRBJ1-1 TRBV10-3 TGTGCCATCAGTGAGTCTAGAAGGTCGGGGGGCGCTTTCTTT CAISESRRSGGAFF
NA TRBD2 TRBJ2-3 TRBV10-3 TGTGCCATCAGTGACCGAGGACTAGCGGGGGGGGATACGCAGTATTTT CAISDRGLAGGDTQYF
NA NA TRBJ1-2 TRBV12-2 TGTGCAAGTCGCTTAGGGGTCAGGGTGAACGATGGCTACACCTTC CASRLGVRVNDGYTF
NA NA TRBJ1-2 TRBV5-1 TGCGCCAGCAGCTCGAGGACTACTAACTATGGCTACACCTTC CASSSRTTNYGYTF
NA TRBD1 TRBJ2-3 TRBV18 TGTGCCAGCTCACCTAGACAGGGTGTTACAGATACGCAGTATTTT CASSPRQGVTDTQYF
NA TRBD1 TRBJ1-2 TRBV23-1 TGCGCCAGCAATACAGGGGGCGGAAGCTATGGCTACACCTTC CASNTGGGSYGYTF